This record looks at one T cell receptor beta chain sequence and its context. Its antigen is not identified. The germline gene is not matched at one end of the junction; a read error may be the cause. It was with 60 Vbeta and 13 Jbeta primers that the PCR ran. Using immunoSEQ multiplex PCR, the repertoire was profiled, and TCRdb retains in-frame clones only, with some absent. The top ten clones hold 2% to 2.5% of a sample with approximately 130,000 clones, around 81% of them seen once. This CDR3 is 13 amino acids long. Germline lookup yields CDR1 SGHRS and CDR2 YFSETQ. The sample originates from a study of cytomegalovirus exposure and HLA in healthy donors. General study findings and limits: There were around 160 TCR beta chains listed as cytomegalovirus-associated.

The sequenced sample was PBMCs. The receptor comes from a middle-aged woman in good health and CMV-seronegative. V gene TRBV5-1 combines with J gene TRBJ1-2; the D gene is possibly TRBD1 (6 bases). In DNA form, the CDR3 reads TGCGCCGGCAGCTTGGTCCAGGGGAAGGGCTACACCTTC. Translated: CAGSLVQGKGYTF. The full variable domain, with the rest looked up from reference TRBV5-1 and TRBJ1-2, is KAGVTQTPRYLIKTRGQQVTLSCSPISGHRSVSWYQQTPGQGLQFLFEYFSETQRNKGNFPGRFSGRQFSNSRSEMNVSTLELGDSALYLCAGSLVQGKGYTFGSGTRLTVV.